This is a list of T cell receptor beta chains from one sample in a study of naive and memory T cell subsets. TCRdb reprocessed the UMI-ligation and nested PCR reads via MiXCR and lists one record per CDR3 protein. The sample lists about 150,000 distinct CDR3 sequences, over 20% occurring once. Sequences were obtained from naive CD4+ T cells from blood. These receptors were taken from a human donor in good health. Each CDR3 is given with its conserved first and last residue. A D gene is named only where the DNA matches it firmly. Rows give clone size only sometimes, using once, few, many, or a class for an expanded clone.

clone_size d_call j_call v_call cdr3_length cdr3_nt cdr3_aa
few . TRBJ2-7 TRBV29-1 13 TGCAGCGTTGAAGGACCGTACTCCTACGAGCAGTACTTC CSVEGPYSYEQYF
. TRBD2 TRBJ2-1 TRBV5-1 12 TGCGCCAGCAGCCCACGGGAGGAGGGGCAGTTCTTC CASSPREEGQFF
few . TRBJ1-2 TRBV14 16 TGTGCCAGCAGCCAAGAAAGGGGAAACAGGGCTCTCGGCTACACCTTC CASSQERGNRALGYTF
. . TRBJ2-3 TRBV19 14 TGTGCCAGTAAGGAGAGGGGGGCAACAGATACGCAGTATTTT CASKERGATDTQYF
few . TRBJ1-1 TRBV7-2 14 TGTGCCAGCAGCTTAGTACTTGCGCACACTGAAGCTTTCTTT CASSLVLAHTEAFF
few . TRBJ2-7 TRBV19 15 TGTGCCAGTAGTATTGGGGGGCCTCTCTCCTACGAGCAGTACTTC CASSIGGPLSYEQYF
. . TRBJ2-5 TRBV7-9 15 TGTGCCAGCAGCGCACTCCGGACAATCCAAGAGACCCAGTACTTC CASSALRTIQETQYF
many . TRBJ2-1 TRBV18 15 TGTGCCAGCTCACCACAGGGGAGAGCTCTGAATGAGCAGTTCTTC CASSPQGRALNEQFF
few . TRBJ1-6 TRBV12-3/TRBV12-4 14 TGTGCCAGCAGTTTCGAGAGGGACCACTCACCCCTCCACTTT CASSFERDHSPLHF
. TRBD2 TRBJ2-1 TRBV5-1 14 TGCGCCAGCAGCTCGAACGGGAGGGCCAATGAGCAGTTCTTC CASSSNGRANEQFF
many TRBD2 TRBJ2-3 TRBV12-3/TRBV12-4 15 TGTGCCAGCAGTTACCGGACTAGCGGAAACCTACGACAGTATTTT CASSYRTSGNLRQYF
. . TRBJ1-1 TRBV5-1 14 TGCGCCAGCAGCTCGACAGGACCTTACACTGAAGCTTTCTTT CASSSTGPYTEAFF
. . TRBJ2-1 TRBV5-1 14 TGCGCCAGCAACTTCGGGGGACCTAACAATGAGCAGTTCTTC CASNFGGPNNEQFF
. TRBD2 TRBJ2-1 TRBV6-5 15 TGTGCCAGCAGACCTAGCGGGAGGTCCTACAATGAGCAGTTCTTC CASRPSGRSYNEQFF
few . TRBJ1-4 TRBV19 15 TGTGCCAGTAGTTCCCCACTCCGGCGAGATGAAAAACTGTTTTTT CASSSPLRRDEKLFF
. TRBD2 TRBJ2-1 TRBV15 15 TGTGCCACCAGCAGAGGAGGACTAGCGGGCTATGAGCAGTTCTTC CATSRGGLAGYEQFF
few . TRBJ2-3 TRBV28 14 TGTGCCAGCAGTTTAATCGGGGGACCAGATACGCAGTATTTT CASSLIGGPDTQYF
. TRBD1 TRBJ2-7 TRBV6-1 16 TGTGCCAGCAGTAACGGACAGGGGGCAGGAGGGTACGAGCAGTACTTC CASSNGQGAGGYEQYF
many . TRBJ2-4 TRBV11-2 14 TGTGCCAGCAGCTTCCGGGACTCCATTAACATTCAGTACTTC CASSFRDSINIQYF
few . TRBJ2-7 TRBV12-3/TRBV12-4 13 TGTGCCAGCAGTTTCAGGAGGGTGGACGAGCAGTACTTC CASSFRRVDEQYF
. TRBD2 TRBJ2-2 TRBV5-6 15 TGTGCCAGCAGCATGCGGGGGGTCGAGACCGGGGAGCTGTTTTTT CASSMRGVETGELFF
. . TRBJ2-7 TRBV6-5 13 TGTGCCAGCAAGATAGGCCGAGCCTACGAGCAGTACTTC CASKIGRAYEQYF
. . TRBJ2-5 TRBV24-1 16 TGTGCCACCAGTGACGGCGGGAGAGGGGGCCAAGAGACCCAGTACTTC CATSDGGRGGQETQYF
many TRBD2 TRBJ2-1 TRBV7-2 16 TGTGCCAGCAGCTTAGTCGGGGCGGGGGCCTACAATGAGCAGTTCTTC CASSLVGAGAYNEQFF
. TRBD2 TRBJ2-1 TRBV29-1 14 TGCAGCGGAAGACTAGCGGGGACTTACAATGAGCAGTTCTTC CSGRLAGTYNEQFF
. . TRBJ2-3 TRBV7-3 14 TGTGCCAGCAGCCCGGGGTCGTCGACAGATACGCAGTATTTT CASSPGSSTDTQYF
many . TRBJ2-7 TRBV28 10 TGTGCCAGCAGTGCCAGGCAGCAGTACTTC CASSARQQYF
few . TRBJ2-1 TRBV29-1 12 TGCAGCGTTGTTCAGGGAGGCAATGAGCAGTTCTTC CSVVQGGNEQFF
few TRBD1 TRBJ2-1 TRBV6-5 17 TGTGCCAGCAGCTCAAGGCGGACAGGTTTCTCCTACAATGAGCAGTTCTTC CASSSRRTGFSYNEQFF
. . TRBJ2-7 TRBV29-1 12 TGCAGCGTTGCCGGCATCAACTACGAGCAGTACTTC CSVAGINYEQYF
few TRBD2 TRBJ2-1 TRBV20-1 14 TGCAGTGCTAGAGGTGGGAGGGCCGGTGATGAGCAGTTCTTC CSARGGRAGDEQFF
few . TRBJ2-3 TRBV28 14 TGTGCCAGCAGTTTGGGCGGAGCTAGAGATACGCAGTATTTT CASSLGGARDTQYF
. TRBD2 TRBJ2-7 TRBV30 14 TGTGCCTGGAATTTAGCGGGAGGGCCGGTGGAGCAGTACTTC CAWNLAGGPVEQYF
few . TRBJ2-3 TRBV12-3/TRBV12-4 14 TGTGCCAGCGCGTCGGAACCTAGCACAGATACGCAGTATTTT CASASEPSTDTQYF
. TRBD1 TRBJ2-1 TRBV27 15 TGTGCCAGCAGTACCTACGGGACAGGGGGCAATGAGCAGTTCTTC CASSTYGTGGNEQFF
. TRBD1 TRBJ1-5 TRBV6-5 13 TGTGCCAGCAGGAAAGGGACAGCCAGTCCCCAGCATTTT CASRKGTASPQHF
few . TRBJ1-2 TRBV6-5 13 TGTGCCAGCAGGCCGCAGAGCAACTATGGCTACACCTTC CASRPQSNYGYTF
few TRBD1 TRBJ1-5 TRBV29-1 13 TGCAGCGTTGGGGGGACAGGCAATCAGCCCCAGCATTTT CSVGGTGNQPQHF
. . TRBJ2-2 TRBV7-3 16 TGTGCCAGCAGCTTAGGAAGGCTAGGAAGGACCGGGGAGCTGTTTTTT CASSLGRLGRTGELFF
. . TRBJ2-1 TRBV7-8 16 TGTGCCAGCAGTCCGAAACAGGGTTCACCCTACAATGAGCAGTTCTTC CASSPKQGSPYNEQFF
few . TRBJ2-5 TRBV6-5 15 TGTGCCAGCAGTTACTCGGGGTCTGTCGTAGAGACCCAGTACTTC CASSYSGSVVETQYF
many TRBD2 TRBJ2-1 TRBV7-7 19 TGTGCCAGCAGCTTTTTATTGATGTCGGGGGGAAGTACCTACAATGAGCAGTTCTTC CASSFLLMSGGSTYNEQFF
. . TRBJ2-7 TRBV6-5 15 TGTGCCAGCAGTTACCGTCGGGACATTTCCCACGAGCAGTACTTC CASSYRRDISHEQYF
. . TRBJ2-5 TRBV7-8 15 TGTGCCAGCAGCTTTTCCCGGTTTGGGCAGGAGACCCAGTACTTC CASSFSRFGQETQYF
. . TRBJ1-5 TRBV20-1 13 TGCAGTGCTAGAGATCCTGGGAGTCAGCCCCAGCATTTT CSARDPGSQPQHF
many . TRBJ2-7 TRBV29-1 14 TGCAGCGTGCGGGTAATTGGGAGCTCCTACGAGCAGTACTTC CSVRVIGSSYEQYF
few TRBD1 TRBJ2-7 TRBV28 15 TGTGCCAGCAGTCCCGTCGGACAGGGCGTGCACGAGCAGTACTTC CASSPVGQGVHEQYF
many . TRBJ2-7 TRBV7-9 12 TGTGCCAGCAGCTCCCCTCCCGCGGGGCAGTACTTC CASSSPPAGQYF
. . TRBJ2-3 TRBV5-1 15 TGCGCCAGCAGCCCACAGACATATTCCACAGATACGCAGTATTTT CASSPQTYSTDTQYF
few . TRBJ2-7 TRBV6-2/TRBV6-3 13 TGTGCCAGCAGCGACCGGGTGCCCTACGAGCAGTACTTC CASSDRVPYEQYF
. TRBD1 TRBJ2-7 TRBV9 13 TGTGCCAGCAGCGGGGACAGGACCCACGAGCAGTACTTC CASSGDRTHEQYF
many TRBD2 TRBJ2-1 TRBV6-2/TRBV6-3 18 TGTGCCAGCAGCCTGGGACTAGCGGGAGGGATCGGGTACAATGAGCAGTTCTTC CASSLGLAGGIGYNEQFF
. TRBD2 TRBJ2-1 TRBV29-1 14 TGCAGCGTTCAAAGCGGGGGGGCCCAATCGCGGCAGTTCTTC CSVQSGGAQSRQFF
few TRBD2 TRBJ2-7 TRBV29-1 14 TGCAGCGTTGCTAGCGGGAGAAACTCCTACGAGCAGTACTTC CSVASGRNSYEQYF
. . TRBJ2-5 TRBV5-1 15 TGCGCCAGCAGCTTGCGAGGAATGGAGAGGGAGACCCAGTACTTC CASSLRGMERETQYF